This T cell receptor beta chain was sequenced during a study of blood T cell repertoires in COVID-19. Looking at the study overall: T cells, B-cell-depleted T cells, or PBMCs supplied cDNA or gDNA.

Participant ages covered 18 to 89 years across about 25 US areas. Cohorts were determined from participant-reported clinical history. Trimming left V 2 bases short and J 10 bases short, with 20 bases between. Per germline, CDR1 MDHEN and CDR2 SYDVKM. The CDR3 extends over 15 amino acids. Some clones are missing from TCRdb's copy, which holds only in-frame ones; the method was immunoSEQ multiplex PCR. This table holds roughly 200,000 clones, about 86% found once. What was sequenced was PBMCs or T cells enriched from blood (not recorded which). The J gene is TRBJ1-2, the V gene TRBV28; D gene unclear. This clonotype was sampled from a woman between 40 and 50 years old with acute COVID-19. The CDR3 DNA sequence: TGTGCCAGCAGTTTACCCCAAGAGGGAGAGTACGACTACACCTTC. Translation: CASSLPQEGEYDYTF.